This paragraph reports one TCR beta chain. Germline and junction disagree at one end, which may indicate a read error. CDR3 length equals 15 residues. Germline V gives CDR1 MNHEY, CDR2 SVGEGT. The entry originates in a study of Graves' ophthalmopathy and Graves' hyperthyroidism. RNA transcripts yielded amplified TCR beta CDR3 regions. RT-PCR was first run with HTBI primers, then multiplex PCR in a second round. TCRdb reprocessed the multiplex PCR reads via MiXCR and lists one record per CDR3 protein. The sample lists fewer than 650,000 distinct CDR3 sequences, over 20% occurring once. Aged 18 to 65, hyperthyroidism patients had been newly diagnosed, with under 2 months' duration.

The clonotype originates from a woman aged 18 to 35 with stable Graves' hyperthyroidism. Some clones in this sample may be carry-over from other donors' samples. Input material: peripheral blood. This chain uses TRBV6-2 or TRBV6-3 with TRBJ2-2, with TRBD2 as a possible D gene (7 bases). The CDR3 DNA reads as TGTGCCAGCAGTCGTTGGGGGGGCGACACCGGGGAGCTGTTGTTT. This gives the protein CASSRWGGDTGELLF.